One and the same sample provided the 10 T cell receptor beta chains below, sequenced in a study of T cells in women clearing cervical HPV infection. Libraries were prepared by immunoSEQ multiplex PCR; TCRdb keeps only in-frame clonotypes and omits some of them. Its table lists roughly 30,000 clones. Material for sequencing was blood buffy coat. The source is a woman aged 18 to 69 with a cervical HPV16 infection that either progressed to CIN3+ or cleared (not recorded which).

A remark on this clone: Read sequence stops 3 residues before the CDR3 end, and the germline J gene provides the missing end. The chain couples TRBV5-5 to TRBJ1-4; 8 bases map to TRBD1. This CDR3 spans 14 amino acids. Trimming cost V 4 bases and J 2 bases; bases outside gene matches: 1. The germline gives CDR1 SGHKS, CDR2 YYEKEE (reference sequence). This CDR3 is CASSRTGTNEKLFF. The sequenced CDR3 bases are TGTGCCAGCAGCCGGACAGGGACTAATGAAAAA.

The CDR3 bases that were read are TGTGCCAGCAGCCGTGCTAGCGGCACAGATACG. Its protein product is CASSRASGTDT. The full CDR3 is CASSRASGTDTQYF. V usage is TRBV7-3 and J usage is TRBJ2-3; maybe TRBD2 (6 bases). From the germline J gene comes the end of the CDR3, since the read stops 3 residues before it. Germline loops: CDR1 SGHTA, CDR2 FQGTGA. V lost 5 bases, J lost 1 base, and 10 bases lay in between. CDR3 length: 14 residues.

Incomplete CDR3 DNA: TGTGCCAGCAGCTTAATCGCAGGGAGTTCCTACAATGAG. As protein: CASSLIAGSSYNE. The whole CDR3 region reads CASSLIAGSSYNEQFF. The rearrangement links TRBV7-3 to TRBJ2-1, with D perhaps matching TRBD1 or TRBD2 (5 bases each). The sequence runs out 3 residues before the end of the CDR3; the remainder is reconstructed from the germline J gene. The CDR3 contains 16 residues. Trimming removed 1 base at V and 1 base at J, with 11 bases between. From germline, CDR1 is SGHTA and CDR2 FQGTGA.

As for this clone: The read falls 3 residues short of the CDR3 end, and the missing part is taken from the germline J gene. The V call is TRBV5-4, the J call TRBJ2-3, with 12 bases aligning to TRBD2. The CDR3 is 16 residues long. Germline V gene lookup returns CDR1 SGHNT and CDR2 YYREEE (reference sequence). Losses at the gene ends were 3 bases for V and 0 bases for J; bases not matched to a gene: 2. This CDR3 is CASSSTSGGSTDTQYF. CDR3 bases read: TGTGCCAGCAGCTCGACTAGCGGGGGTAGCACAGATACG.

Notes on this clone: Coverage ceases 3 residues before the CDR3 finishes, and the germline J gene fills in the end. The identical CDR3 is also encoded by other nucleotide sequences in the sample. V gene TRBV5-6 combines with J gene TRBJ2-7; a possible D gene is TRBD2 (6 bases). The V gene's germline CDR1 is SGHDT and CDR2 YYEEEE. The CDR3 sequence is 14 residues long. Trimming pared 0 bases from V and 0 bases from J, leaving 7 bases between. The CDR3 DNA, read in part, is TGTGCCAGCAGCTTGGGCGGGGACTCCTACGAG. Translated: CASSLGGDSYE. The entire CDR3 protein is CASSLGGDSYEQYF.

Note on this clone: From the germline J gene comes the end of the CDR3, since the read stops 3 residues before it. The rearrangement links TRBV28 to TRBJ1-3, with D maybe TRBD1 (5 bases). Germline CDR1 and CDR2: MDHEN and SYDVKM. Trimming pared 8 bases from V and 4 bases from J, leaving 18 bases between. This CDR3 spans 15 amino acids. CDR3 DNA, as far as it was read: TGTGCCAGCCGCGTCGAAGGGGCTACGGGAAACACC. It translates to CASRVEGATGNT. The full CDR3 sequence reads CASRVEGATGNTIYF.

This clone ranks as medium-sized (0.01 to 0.1%) in terms of frequency. The read falls 3 residues short of the CDR3 end, and the missing part is taken from the germline J gene. The V gene is TRBV18, the J gene TRBJ2-1, with 9 nucleotides matching TRBD1. CDR3 length: 15 residues. The germline gives CDR1 KGHSH, CDR2 LQKENI. V lost 5 bases, J lost 6 bases, and 8 bases stayed unmatched. This chain's CDR3 is CASSTSGQGSNEQFF. The DNA read from the CDR3 is TGTGCCAGCTCAACGTCGGGACAGGGAAGCAATGAG.

Concerning this clone: The DNA ends 3 residues before the CDR3 does, and the rest of the CDR3 is filled in from the germline J gene. This chain joins TRBV10-3 and TRBJ2-3, with D unclear. V lost 7 bases to trimming and J lost 2 bases, with 13 bases between them. CDR3 length equals 14 residues. From germline, CDR1 is ENHRY and CDR2 SYGVKD. CDR3 loop: CAITSTRLTDTQYF. The CDR3 DNA, read in part, is TGTGCCATCACCTCGACCCGACTCACAGATACG.

With regard to this clone: The CDR3 end is not reached by the read, which stops 3 residues before it; the germline J gene fills it in. J is TRBJ1-2 and V is TRBV18, with 7 bases matching TRBD1. V was pared by 3 bases and J by 4 bases, with 5 bases of the junction left unmatched. Germline values: CDR1 KGHSH, CDR2 LQKENI. This CDR3 contains 14 residues. The CDR3 bases that were read are TGTGCCAGCTCACCGGGGGCAGGGGGCTATGGC. As protein: CASSPGAGGYG. The entire CDR3 reads CASSPGAGGYGYTF. The whole variable domain, remainder taken from reference TRBV18 and TRBJ1-2, is NAGVMQNPRHLVRRRGQEARLRCSPMKGHSHVYWYRQLPEEGLKFMVYLQKENIIDESGMPKERFSAEFPKEGPSILRIQQVVRGDSAAYFCASSPGAGGYGYTFGSGTRLTVV.

With respect to this clone: The read ends 3 residues early relative to the CDR3; the germline J gene fills the gap. The genes are TRBV20-1 and TRBJ2-4; D possibly corresponds to TRBD2 (6 bases). V shed 1 base and J shed 1 base, with 14 bases lying between them. The CDR3 spans 16 residues. Germline V gives CDR1 DFQATT, CDR2 SNEGSKA (reference sequence). The CDR3 bases that were read are TGCAGTGCTAGAGCGGCGGAGGGGATGGCCAAAAACATT. It is translated as CSARAAEGMAKNI. The full-length CDR3 reads as CSARAAEGMAKNIQYF.